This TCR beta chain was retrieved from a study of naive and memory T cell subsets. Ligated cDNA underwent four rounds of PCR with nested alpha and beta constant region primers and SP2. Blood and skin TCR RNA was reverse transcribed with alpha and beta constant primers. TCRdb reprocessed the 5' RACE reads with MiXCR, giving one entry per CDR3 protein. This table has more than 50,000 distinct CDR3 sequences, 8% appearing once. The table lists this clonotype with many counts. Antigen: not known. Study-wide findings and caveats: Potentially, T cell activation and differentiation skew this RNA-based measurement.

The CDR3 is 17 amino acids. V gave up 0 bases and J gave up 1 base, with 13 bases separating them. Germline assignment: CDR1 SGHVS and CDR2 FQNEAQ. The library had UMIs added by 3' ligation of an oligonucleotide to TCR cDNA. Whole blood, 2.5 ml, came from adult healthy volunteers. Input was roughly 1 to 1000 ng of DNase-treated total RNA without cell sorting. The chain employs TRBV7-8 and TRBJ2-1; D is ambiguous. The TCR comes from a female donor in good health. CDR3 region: CASSLAGSSFSYNEQFF. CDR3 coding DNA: TGTGCCAGCAGCTTAGCGGGGTCCTCCTTTTCCTACAATGAGCAGTTCTTC.